A single sample gave rise to the 6 T cell receptor beta chains below, sequenced in a study of T cells in Graves' hyperthyroidism and ophthalmopathy. TCR beta CDR3 sequences were amplified from RNA transcripts. With the HTBI primer set, the TCR CDR3 went through a first round of RT-PCR. From the multiplex PCR reads, TCRdb called clonotypes with MiXCR, one entry per CDR3 protein. Of 300,000 to 350,000 distinct CDR3 sequences in the sample, over 15% were seen once. The material sequenced was blood. The receptors originated from a man aged 30 to 39 with Graves' hyperthyroidism.

This clonotype has just a few counts. This chain uses TRBV28 with TRBJ1-5, with D unresolved. The V end was cut by 1 base, the J end by 2 bases, with 9 bases between. CDR1 is MDHEN and CDR2 is SYDVKM in the germline V gene. CDR3 size: 15 residues. The CDR3 reads CASSLSSDRNQPQHF. The CDR3 nucleotides are TGTGCCAGCAGTTTATCTTCCGACCGCAATCAGCCCCAGCATTTT.

Only a few counts were recorded for this clonotype. V usage is TRBV5-1 and J usage is TRBJ2-7; TRBD2 agrees at 11 bases. The ends lost 4 bases at V and 1 base at J; junction bases unmatched: 16. The CDR3 runs to 19 residues. Per the germline V gene, CDR1 is SGHRS and CDR2 is YFSETQ. The CDR3 protein is CASSDLLAGGPLGSYEQYF. As DNA, the CDR3 is TGCGCCAGCAGCGACCTCCTAGCGGGAGGCCCCCTGGGGTCCTACGAGCAGTACTTC.

This clonotype was counted a few times. The chain employs TRBV6-1 and TRBJ1-3; D unresolved. Trimming removed 6 bases from V and 0 bases from J, with 15 bases in between. The CDR3 sequence is 16 residues long. CDR1 is MNHNS, CDR2 SASEGT, per germline. In DNA form, the CDR3 reads TGTGCCAGCAGGCGACAAGATAACCTCTCTGGAAACACCATATATTTT. Translated, it gives CASRRQDNLSGNTIYF.

The chain couples TRBV7-8 to TRBJ2-1, with a tentative D call TRBD2 (5 bases). Per the germline V gene, CDR1 is SGHVS and CDR2 is FQNEAQ. Trimming took off 1 base at V and 7 bases at J, with 14 bases between the two ends. The length of the CDR3 is 15 residues. For the CDR3, the DNA is TGTGCCAGCAGCTTAGAGAGGGTACTAGTAAATGAGCAGTTCTTC. This encodes CASSLERVLVNEQFF.

V and J are TRBV15 and TRBJ1-4, with D possibly TRBD1 on 6 matching bases. CDR3 size: 13 residues. V was clipped by 8 bases and J by 4 bases, with 11 bases between them. The germline V gene has CDR1 LNHNV and CDR2 YYDKDF (reference sequence). CDR3 protein: CATAGDNNEKLFF. The DNA for the CDR3 is TGTGCCACCGCGGGGGACAATAATGAAAAACTGTTTTTT.

The table lists this clonotype with a few counts. V usage is TRBV4-2 and J usage is TRBJ2-3, with D possibly TRBD2 on 5 matching bases. Looked up from germline, CDR1 is LGHNA and CDR2 is YNFKEQ. Trimming removed 9 bases from V and 4 bases from J, with 17 bases in between. This CDR3 is built from 14 residues. CDR3 DNA sequence: TGTGCCAGTAGCGAGAGCCTAGCAGCAGATACGCAGTATTTT. This translates into CASSESLAADTQYF.